This T cell receptor (beta chain) was captured by sequencing in a study of T cells in pancreatic ductal adenocarcinoma. Points from the study as a whole: Blood had more productive templates and about 8-fold more unique clonotypes than tumor. This surgical cohort overrepresents the minority presenting with early-stage disease. No significant tumor-blood clonality difference; means were about 0.12 and 0.07.

V was pared by 7 bases and J by 4 bases, with 10 bases between. Germline V gives CDR1 MNHNY, CDR2 SVGAGI (reference sequence). This CDR3 is built from 13 residues. No neoadjuvant therapy was given to the selected pancreatic ductal adenocarcinoma patients before their surgery. TCRdb's table, derived via immunoSEQ multiplex PCR, lists solely in-frame clones and lacks some. The sample has about 9,000 clones; about nine tenths are singletons. Worth noting for this clone: What it binds is unknown.

This TCR derives from a human donor with pancreatic ductal adenocarcinoma. The sequenced material came from PBMCs. The chain links TRBV6-6 to TRBJ2-2; D perhaps matches TRBD1 (6 bases). The CDR3 reads CASMDSITGELFF. The CDR3 DNA reads TGTGCCAGCATGGACAGTATCACCGGGGAGCTGTTTTTT.